The rows below give T cell receptor beta chains drawn from one sample of a study of blood T cells in healthy people across ages. TCRdb independently ran MiXCR on the 5' RACE reads; one entry per CDR3 protein. Altogether about 970,000 distinct CDR3 sequences are present, 45% to 60% being singletons, with the ten largest covering 20% to 25%. Sequenced sample: blood. The receptors originated from a woman aged 55 to 70 in good health. CDR3s include the opening cysteine and the closing phenylalanine or tryptophan. The order of the fields is D gene, V gene, clone size, J gene, CDR3 protein, CDR3 DNA. D genes are given only for firm matches. Size tells how often a clone was seen (once, few, many) or the class of an expanded clone, and some rows leave it out.

>NA|TRBV7-9|few|TRBJ2-1
CASSPLGAYYYNEQFF
TGTGCCAGCAGCCCTCTGGGTGCCTATTACTACAATGAGCAGTTCTTC
>NA|TRBV3-1|many|TRBJ1-2
CASSRAWGEYGYTF
TGTGCCAGCAGCCGAGCGTGGGGGGAATATGGCTACACCTTC
>NA|TRBV20-1|NA|TRBJ1-5
CSARGAQAGQPQHF
TGCAGTGCTAGAGGGGCGCAGGCCGGCCAGCCCCAGCATTTT
>TRBD1|TRBV13|NA|TRBJ2-6
CASSYNLRQGALTGANVLTF
TGTGCCAGCAGCTACAACCTTAGACAGGGGGCGTTGACTGGGGCCAACGTCCTGACTTTC
>NA|TRBV7-2|NA|TRBJ2-7
CASSKQMPEQYF
TGTGCCAGCAGCAAACAGATGCCCGAGCAGTACTTC
>NA|TRBV12-3/TRBV12-4|NA|TRBJ2-5
CASSFGWRQYF
TGTGCCAGCAGTTTTGGGTGGCGCCAGTACTTC
>NA|TRBV29-1|NA|TRBJ2-5
CGVVRRTERETQYF
TGCGGCGTTGTTAGAAGGACCGAGCGAGAGACCCAGTACTTC
>NA|TRBV29-1|many|TRBJ2-7
CTSGVYRDDYEQYF
TGCACCTCGGGGGTGTATCGGGACGACTACGAGCAGTACTTC
>NA|TRBV12-3/TRBV12-4|NA|TRBJ1-5
CASSSTDTYNQPQHF
TGTGCCAGCAGTTCTACCGACACCTACAATCAGCCCCAGCATTTT
>NA|TRBV20-1|NA|TRBJ2-4
CGANPPGREQYF
TGCGGTGCTAATCCCCCCGGCCGGGAGCAGTACTTC
>TRBD2|TRBV5-1|NA|TRBJ2-7
CASSQTTSGYEQYF
TGCGCCAGCAGCCAGACGACTAGCGGATACGAGCAGTACTTC
>NA|TRBV2|NA|TRBJ2-6
CASSAGVGANVLTF
TGTGCCAGCAGTGCCGGGGTAGGGGCCAACGTCCTGACTTTC
>NA|TRBV4-2|few|TRBJ2-5
CASSQVGGQRGSETQYF
TGTGCCAGCAGCCAAGTCGGCGGCCAGAGGGGTTCAGAGACCCAGTACTTC
>TRBD1|TRBV29-1|NA|TRBJ1-1
CSVLQGGEAFF
TGCAGCGTATTACAGGGGGGTGAAGCTTTCTTT
>NA|TRBV7-9|many|TRBJ2-7
CASSLGYYEQYF
TGTGCCAGCAGCTTAGGTTACTACGAGCAGTACTTC
>NA|TRBV15|NA|TRBJ1-6
CATSRGTTEDSPLHF
TGTGCCACCAGCAGAGGGACGACTGAGGATTCACCCCTCCACTTT
>NA|TRBV30|many|TRBJ2-7
CAWSRGWYEQYF
TGTGCCTGGAGCCGGGGGTGGTACGAGCAGTACTTC
>NA|TRBV4-2|few|TRBJ2-3
CASSQEASGTDTQYF
TGTGCCAGCAGCCAAGAGGCTAGCGGCACAGATACGCAGTATTTT
>NA|TRBV29-1|NA|TRBJ2-7
CSVGGGLYYEQYF
TGCAGCGTTGGAGGGGGGCTCTACTACGAGCAGTACTTC